This T cell receptor beta chain is from a study of PD-1 blockade in classical Hodgkin lymphoma. General observations from the study: CD4+ TCR diversity climbed significantly by C4D1, unlike CD8+ TCR diversity. Newly diagnosed patients were reported to start with lower TCR diversity than healthy donors. Nivolumab initiated under 1 year post-ASCT led to patient exclusion.

V gave up 1 base and J gave up 4 bases; unmatched junction bases: 3. CDR3 size: 15 residues. The germline V gene has CDR1 SGHDT and CDR2 YYEEEE. Measured with immunoSEQ multiplex PCR; TCRdb has only the in-frame clones, and not every one. There are about 22,000 clones in the sample; almost 70% occur only once, and approximately 3.6% lies in the top ten. Autologous stem cell transplantation was followed by relapse in every patient, and brentuximab vedotin exposure varied. On this clone itself: Its antigen is undetermined.

This sequence originates from a human donor with classical Hodgkin lymphoma. The specimen was peripheral blood mononuclear cells (PBMCs), collected at baseline. The chain combines TRBV5-6 with TRBJ1-5; 9 nucleotides agree with TRBD1. The CDR3 loop is CASSLTDRGNQPQHF. The CDR3 DNA reads TGTGCCAGCAGCTTGACCGACAGGGGGAATCAGCCCCAGCATTTT.